Each of the 18 T cell receptor beta chains below was sequenced from the same sample in a study of T-cell memory formation after mild COVID-19. TCRdb reprocessed the 5' RACE reads via MiXCR and lists one record per CDR3 protein. The data contain fewer than 150,000 distinct CDR3 sequences, approximately 6.3% of them singletons. The source material was PBMCs or a T cell subset sorted from them (not recorded which). Receptors were obtained from an adult woman who had mild COVID-19 (a few samples of this study predate the infection). Cell type and time point are not known.

This clonotype was seen a handful of times. The chain couples TRBV5-4 to TRBJ1-2, with D perhaps TRBD1 (6 bases). The CDR3 totals 13 residues. V was pared by 2 bases and J by 7 bases, with 12 bases between. CDR1 and CDR2 from the germline V gene are SGHNT and YYREEE (reference sequence). The CDR3 region has the DNA TGTGCCAGCAGCTTCACAGGGAGCGGTGGCTACACCTTC. Its translation: CASSFTGSGGYTF.

The chain couples TRBV20-1 to TRBJ1-2; no definite D call. Trimming took off 3 bases at V and 2 bases at J, with 7 bases between the two ends. This CDR3 spans 12 amino acids. In germline, CDR1 is DFQATT, CDR2 SNEGSKA (reference sequence). The CDR3 DNA follows: TGCAGTGCTAGCGGCGGCAACTATGGCTACACCTTC. This encodes CSASGGNYGYTF.

In its sample, this clonotype was seen a few times. V gene TRBV12-3 or TRBV12-4 combines with J gene TRBJ2-7; D might be TRBD1 or TRBD2, each matching 5 bases. There are 13 residues in the CDR3. The ends were cut back, 5 bases at V and 4 bases at J, with 12 bases in the middle. This CDR3 is CASSLRGVYEQYF. Here the CDR3 DNA reads TGTGCCAGCAGTCTACGGGGCGTATACGAGCAGTACTTC.

The V and J genes are TRBV20-1 and TRBJ2-7; D remains ambiguous. CDR1 and CDR2 (germline): DFQATT, SNEGSKA (reference sequence). Trimming removed 6 bases from V and 4 bases from J, with 7 bases in between. The CDR3 covers 10 residues. CDR3 in DNA: TGCAGTGCGGCTGGGTACGAGCAGTACTTC. It codes for CSAAGYEQYF.

This clonotype was counted between two and nine times. The V and J genes are TRBV30 and TRBJ1-1; tentative D call: TRBD1 (6 bases). Germline CDR1 is GTSNPN and CDR2 is SVGIG (reference sequence). The V end lost 0 bases, the J end lost 3 bases, and 14 bases lay between the germline ends. The CDR3 runs to 15 residues. The CDR3 spells CAWSVPLQGHTEAFF. CDR3 sequence (DNA): TGTGCCTGGAGTGTACCCTTACAGGGACACACTGAAGCTTTCTTT. The complete variable domain, with remaining parts taken from reference TRBV30 and TRBJ1-1, reads SQTIHQWPATLVQPVGSPLSLECTVEGTSNPNLYWYRQAAGRGLQLLFYSVGIGQISSEVPQNLSASRPQDRQFILSSKKLLLSDSGFYLCAWSVPLQGHTEAFFGQGTRLTVV.

The chain links TRBV10-3 to TRBJ1-2; TRBD1 matches 7 bases. The CDR3 contains 14 residues. Germline V gives CDR1 ENHRY, CDR2 SYGVKD. The V gene end was trimmed by 3 bases and the J gene end by 7 bases; junction bases not matched to a gene: 8. CDR3 bases: TGTGCCATCAGTGAACGGGTAGGGGGCTCTGGCTACACCTTC. Protein product: CAISERVGGSGYTF.

Only a few counts were recorded for this clonotype. V is TRBV9 and J is TRBJ2-1; 9 bases map to TRBD2. CDR1 and CDR2 (germline): SGDLS, YYNGEE. Trimming took 3 bases from V and 10 from J; bases not matched to a gene: 11. The CDR3 extends over 15 amino acids. For the CDR3, the DNA is TGTGCCAGCAGCGGAATAGCGGGGGCCGTGGGCGAGCAGTTCTTC. Encoded protein: CASSGIAGAVGEQFF.

This clonotype was detected a few times. This chain uses TRBV5-6 with TRBJ2-1, with a tentative D call TRBD2 (6 bases). CDR1 is SGHDT, CDR2 YYEEEE, per germline. Trimming removed 4 bases at V and 4 bases at J, with 15 bases between. The CDR3 has 15 residues. The CDR3 sequence is CASSQPGLDYNEQFF. In DNA form, the CDR3 reads TGTGCCAGCAGCCAGCCGGGACTGGATTACAATGAGCAGTTCTTC.

This clonotype was recorded many times. The chain has TRBV6-2 or TRBV6-3 and TRBJ1-1, with TRBD1 identical over 8 bases. Germline assignment: CDR1 MNHEY and CDR2 SVGEGT. The CDR3 extends over 15 amino acids. The junction had 2 bases not matched to a gene; V was cut back by 0 bases and J by 2 bases. CDR3 region: CASSYSGTGNTEAFF. The CDR3 bases are TGTGCCAGCAGTTACTCGGGGACAGGAAACACTGAAGCTTTCTTT.

The sample holds many counts of this clonotype. V gene TRBV20-1 combines with J gene TRBJ1-1; TRBD1 aligns across 7 bases. The CDR3 extends over 13 amino acids. From germline, CDR1 is DFQATT and CDR2 SNEGSKA (reference sequence). CDR3 sequence reads: CSSTGRLNTEAFF. As DNA, the CDR3 is TGCAGCTCGACAGGGCGGCTGAACACTGAAGCTTTCTTT.

The chain uses TRBV3-1 and TRBJ1-1; 7 bases align to TRBD1. This CDR3 spans 13 amino acids. Germline CDR1 reads LGHDT; CDR2 reads YNNKEL (reference sequence). V was pared by 6 bases and J by 5 bases, with 6 bases of the junction left unmatched. The CDR3 reads CASRPTGLTEAFF. The CDR3 DNA reads TGTGCCAGCAGACCGACAGGGTTGACTGAAGCTTTCTTT.

The V and J genes are TRBV5-1 and TRBJ2-3, with 14 bases fitting TRBD2. V was pared by 0 bases and J by 6 bases, with 3 bases of the junction left unmatched. The CDR3 consists of 16 residues. Per germline, CDR1 SGHRS and CDR2 YFSETQ. CDR3 in DNA: TGCGCCAGCAGCTTGGCCGGGACTAGCGGGAGTGATACGCAGTATTTT. It codes for CASSLAGTSGSDTQYF.

This clonotype was seen repeatedly, ten times or more. The chain is built from TRBV5-1 and TRBJ2-7; tentatively, D is TRBD2 (8 bases). The CDR3 contains 14 residues. Germline CDR1 reads SGHRS; CDR2 reads YFSETQ. V lost 4 bases and J 3 bases, leaving 14 bases between the germline ends. The CDR3 sequence is CASSREGQIYEQYF. CDR3 coding DNA: TGCGCCAGCAGCCGGGAGGGACAGATCTACGAGCAGTACTTC.

This clonotype was detected only a few times. The chain has TRBV12-3 or TRBV12-4 and TRBJ2-6; 7 positions agree with TRBD1. This CDR3 is built from 17 residues. The V and J ends lost 6 bases and 4 bases, in that order; junction bases with no gene match: 12. CDR3 coding DNA: TGTGCCAGCAGCCCCGGGGACAGCCTCTACGGGGCCAACGTCCTGACTTTC. Its protein is CASSPGDSLYGANVLTF.

This clonotype occurred many times. The V call is TRBV12-3 or TRBV12-4, the J call TRBJ2-5; D unresolved. Trimming removed 6 bases from V and 5 bases from J, with 10 bases in between. CDR3 length: 12 amino acids. CDR3 sequence reads: CASSPPWETQYF. The CDR3 nucleotides read TGTGCCAGCAGCCCGCCGTGGGAGACCCAGTACTTC.

This clonotype has ten or more counts. V usage is TRBV18 and J usage is TRBJ1-6; possible D gene TRBD1, 5 bases. This CDR3 is built from 14 residues. The germline V gene has CDR1 KGHSH and CDR2 LQKENI. Trimming took off 3 bases at V and 10 bases at J, with 13 bases between the two ends. CDR3 in DNA: TGTGCCAGCTCACCCCTGACAGAGGGCTCACCCCTCCACTTT. Amino acids: CASSPLTEGSPLHF.

This clonotype was recorded at least ten times. The CDR3 nucleotides are TGTGCCAGCAGCTCATATGGGGCAGGACTCACAGATACGCAGTATTTT. This encodes CASSSYGAGLTDTQYF. This chain links TRBV7-8 with TRBJ2-3; D tentatively fits TRBD1 or TRBD2 (5 bases each). Trimming left V 4 bases short and J 2 bases short, with 16 bases between. The CDR3 covers 16 residues. Germline assignment: CDR1 SGHVS and CDR2 FQNEAQ.

This clonotype was seen a handful of times. The V call is TRBV29-1, the J call TRBJ1-2, with a weak D call TRBD1 (5 bases). CDR1 is SQVTM and CDR2 is ANQGSEA in the germline V gene. This CDR3 spans 11 amino acids. Between the trimmed V and J ends, which lost 0 bases and 8 bases, there was a span of 7 bases. The CDR3 region has the DNA TGCAGCGTTGAAGAAGGGGAGGGCTACACCTTC. It yields the protein CSVEEGEGYTF.